A selection of T cell receptor beta chains follows, all from one sample in a study of T cell clones after liver transplantation. Clones were sequenced by immunoSEQ multiplex PCR, and TCRdb holds only the in-frame ones, with some missing. The sample yields about 120,000 clones, about nine tenths seen once. The sequencing here drew on CD4+ T cells from blood, taken 12 months after liver transplant. Every receptor here comes from a human patient who received a liver transplant. Some T cells may have come from the graft donor. The CDR3 runs from the conserved cysteine through the conserved F or W.

V gene	J gene	CDR3 protein
TRBV5-1	TRBJ2-2	CASSFYLAGETGELFF
TRBV18	TRBJ2-1	CASSPTLRSYNEQFF
TRBV7-2	TRBJ1-1	CASSLLRDTEAFF
TRBV5-5	TRBJ2-7	CASTPSGSNDEQYF
TRBV6-5	TRBJ1-1	CASRNRGAAEAFF
TRBV5-4	TRBJ1-1	CASSLVGSTEAFF
TRBV19	TRBJ2-2	CASRGEALNTGELFF
TRBV29-1	TRBJ1-2	CSVASRGAEYGYTF
TRBV9	TRBJ2-1	CASSVGLAGVFEQFF
TRBV27	TRBJ1-2	CASSLGFGTGNGYTF
TRBV6-1	TRBJ1-1	CASKRGGGNTEAFF
TRBV6-5	TRBJ1-1	CASSFGRGETEAFF
TRBV5-4	TRBJ2-7	CASSLALAGLSYEQYF
TRBV7-2	TRBJ1-2	CASSLARERGYTF
TRBV28	TRBJ2-4	CASRGGAKNIQYF
TRBV15	TRBJ2-7	CATSKADSGYEQYF
TRBV19	TRBJ1-4	CASSYKGTTNEKLFF
TRBV11-2	TRBJ1-1	CASSLDGSNTEAFF
TRBV6-1	TRBJ2-7	CASSEFWTDAYEQYF
TRBV28	TRBJ2-1	CASSLLTGTPTYNEQFF
TRBV30	TRBJ1-2	CAWSDPGGYTF
TRBV7-6	TRBJ1-2	CAIQPLRSKAGFMDGYTF
TRBV5-4	TRBJ2-1	CASSLDKANSYNEQFF
TRBV28	TRBJ2-5	CASRWQGDRTQYF
TRBV18	TRBJ2-7	CASSRTGFDFNEQYF
TRBV28	TRBJ1-5	CASSKMRDSTNQPQHF
TRBV18	TRBJ2-7	CASSPPGLAGAVGGYEQYF
TRBV9	TRBJ2-5	CASSEGTETQYF
TRBV6-5	TRBJ2-7	CASCVPGSYEQYF
TRBV7-8	TRBJ1-4	CASRAGRVNEKLFF
TRBV27	TRBJ1-1	CASSFGRQGLNTEAFF
TRBV11-3	TRBJ2-5	CASSLATGWKTQYF
TRBV11-2	TRBJ2-5	CASREGRGGKGETQYF
TRBV4-3	TRBJ1-2	CASSRGDSSNYGYTF
TRBV4-1	TRBJ1-2	CASSQHEAERSGYTF
TRBV9	TRBJ2-2	CASSVQASSNTGELFF
TRBV5-1	TRBJ2-3	CASKQRGNTDTQYF
TRBV29-1	TRBJ2-7	CSAQGAREQYF
TRBV5-4	TRBJ2-3	CASNEGQEDTQYF
TRBV19	TRBJ2-7	CASSPSSANFRQYF
TRBV30	TRBJ1-2	CAEWTPEDYGYTF
TRBV7-3	TRBJ2-4	CASSLTPVGGTKNIQYF
TRBV2	TRBJ1-2	CASSFGYTF
TRBV6-5	TRBJ1-4	CASSRGDQEKLFF
TRBV6-5	TRBJ1-2	CASSQRTGGYTF
TRBV15	TRBJ1-1	CATSRADRGLQEAFF
TRBV6-5	TRBJ2-5	CASLGTGQQETQYF
TRBV29-1	.	CSVGQGAYEQYF
TRBV28	TRBJ2-7	CASSPAGRAYEQYF
TRBV11-3	TRBJ1-1	CASSRGRTEAFF
TRBV7-9	TRBJ2-7	CASSKGLNYEQYF
TRBV15	TRBJ2-7	CATSRGRGAYEQYF
TRBV6-5	TRBJ1-5	CASSYSVDQPQHF
TRBV6-5	TRBJ2-3	CASQNRGGTDTQYF
TRBV14	TRBJ2-7	CASSQESFGEQYF
TRBV29-1	TRBJ2-2	CSVDQKGAGAGELFF
TRBV19	TRBJ2-2	CASSIASTGELFF
TRBV6-1	TRBJ1-1	CASSDQGITEAFF
TRBV9	TRBJ1-2	CASSVTGGGYTF